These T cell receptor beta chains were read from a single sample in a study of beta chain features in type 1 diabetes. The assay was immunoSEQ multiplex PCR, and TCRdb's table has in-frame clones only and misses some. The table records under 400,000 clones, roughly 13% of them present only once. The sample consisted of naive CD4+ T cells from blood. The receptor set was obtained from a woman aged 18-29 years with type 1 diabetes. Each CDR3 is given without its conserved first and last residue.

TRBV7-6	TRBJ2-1	ASSLVTSGYNEQF
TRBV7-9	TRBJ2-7	ASSSQAYEQY
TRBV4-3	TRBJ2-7	ASSQVSARRYEQY
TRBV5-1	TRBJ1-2	ASSPGQAYGYT
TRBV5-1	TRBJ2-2	ASSPQGNTGELF
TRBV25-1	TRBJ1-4	ASSEVRGGEKLF
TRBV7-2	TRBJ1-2	ASSLVGDHYGYT
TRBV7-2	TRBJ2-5	ASSSRQGQETQY
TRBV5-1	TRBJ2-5	ASSPDSQETQY
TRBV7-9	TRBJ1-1	ASNMTGTNTEAF
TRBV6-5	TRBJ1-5	ASSRSGLQQPQH
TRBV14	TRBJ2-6	ASSPRTGSSGANVLT
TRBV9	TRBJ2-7	ASSVAGGVFNEQY
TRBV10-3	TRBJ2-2	AIRTGPNTGELF
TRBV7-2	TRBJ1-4	ASSVGPANEKLF
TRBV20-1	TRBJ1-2	SARGGLGA
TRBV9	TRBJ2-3	ASSVAGLAVDTQY
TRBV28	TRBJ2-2	ASRGRSTGELF
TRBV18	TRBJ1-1	ASSQGTGPSLTEAF
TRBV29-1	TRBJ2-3	SVERGGLTDTQY
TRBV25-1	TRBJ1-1	ASKRQLNTEAF
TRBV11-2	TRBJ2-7	ASSPIPRRRGMPYEQY
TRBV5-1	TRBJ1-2	ASSSDRGAWGYT
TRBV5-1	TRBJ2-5	ASSLVQEETQY
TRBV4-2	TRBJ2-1	ASSRDSGASNEQF
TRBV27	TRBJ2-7	ASSLWGEGHDEQY
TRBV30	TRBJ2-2	AWSAGLAGGAGELF